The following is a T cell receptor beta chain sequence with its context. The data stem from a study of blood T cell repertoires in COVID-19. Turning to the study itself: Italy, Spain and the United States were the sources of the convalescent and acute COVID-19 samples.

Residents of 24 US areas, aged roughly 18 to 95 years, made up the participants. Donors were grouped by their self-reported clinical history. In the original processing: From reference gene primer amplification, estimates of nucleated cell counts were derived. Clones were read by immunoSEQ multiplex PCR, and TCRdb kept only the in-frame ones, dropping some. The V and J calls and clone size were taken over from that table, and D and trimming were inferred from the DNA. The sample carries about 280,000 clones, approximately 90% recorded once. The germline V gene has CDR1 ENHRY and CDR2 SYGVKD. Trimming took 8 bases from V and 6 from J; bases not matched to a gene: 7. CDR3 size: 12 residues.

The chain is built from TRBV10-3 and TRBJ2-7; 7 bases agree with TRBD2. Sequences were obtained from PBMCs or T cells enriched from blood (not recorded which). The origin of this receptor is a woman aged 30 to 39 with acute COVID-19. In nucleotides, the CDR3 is TGTGCCATCGGGAGGGAAGGAATCGAGCAGTACTTC. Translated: CAIGREGIEQYF.